These 10 T cell receptor beta chains originate from one sample sequenced in a study of OX40 agonist ivuxolimab in advanced cancers. Repertoires were generated with immunoSEQ multiplex PCR, while TCRdb's copy carries only in-frame clones and drops some. The table has over 45,000 clones, 85% seen once; the top ten hold 2.5% to 3%. The sample in question was CD4+ or CD8+ T cells sorted from blood, obtained in a trial of the OX40 agonist ivuxolimab. These receptors were taken from an adult with an advanced solid tumor such as melanoma, head and neck, liver or kidney cancer.

This clone has only a few counts. This chain links TRBV10-3 with TRBJ2-6, with no clear D. Germline V gene sequence: CDR1 ENHRY, CDR2 SYGVKD. The V end was cut by 0 bases, the J end by 0 bases, with 15 bases between. This CDR3 contains 19 residues. The CDR3, as DNA: TGTGCCATCAGTGAGTCGAGAGCGACGGAAGGCTCTGGGGCCAACGTCCTGACTTTC. This gives the protein CAISESRATEGSGANVLTF.

This clone was counted only a few times. The chain joins TRBV19 to TRBJ1-2; D unresolved. CDR1 and CDR2 from the germline V gene are LNHDA and SQIVND (reference sequence). V lost 2 bases and J lost 2, with 6 bases in between. The CDR3 is 13 residues long. CDR3 sequence reads: CASSISVNYGYTF. The CDR3, as DNA: TGTGCCAGTAGTATATCGGTCAACTATGGCTACACCTTC.

V is TRBV27 and J is TRBJ1-1; 7 bases are shared with TRBD1. Trimming took 6 bases from V and 2 from J; bases not matched to a gene: 3. Germline CDR1 is MNHEY and CDR2 is SMNVEV (reference sequence). This CDR3 comprises 13 residues. The CDR3 region has the DNA TGTGCCAGCAGGGGGGACAGAAACACTGAAGCTTTCTTT. This gives the protein CASRGDRNTEAFF.

The chain couples TRBV30 to TRBJ1-5; TRBD1 is a possible D gene (6 bases). The CDR3 has 14 amino acids. CDR1 is GTSNPN, CDR2 SVGIG, per germline (reference sequence). The V gene lost 0 bases and the J gene lost 3 bases, with 9 bases spanning the gap. Here the CDR3 DNA reads TGTGCCTGGAGTGTAGGACAGAACAATCAGCCCCAGCATTTT. It is translated as CAWSVGQNNQPQHF.

This clone was observed once. This chain connects TRBV27 to TRBJ2-2; D ambiguous. The V gene lost 6 bases and the J gene lost 4 bases, with 6 bases spanning the gap. Per germline, CDR1 MNHEY and CDR2 SMNVEV (reference sequence). The CDR3 has 12 amino acids. This CDR3 reads CASSKGTGELFF. The CDR3 nucleotides read TGTGCCAGCAGCAAAGGCACCGGGGAGCTGTTTTTT.

The chain combines TRBV7-3 with TRBJ2-2, with a weak D call TRBD1 (6 bases). Trimming left V 4 bases short and J 4 bases short, with 10 bases between. Germline assignment: CDR1 SGHTA and CDR2 FQGTGA. The length of the CDR3 is 14 residues. CDR3 region: CASSSQGGTGELFF. The DNA for the CDR3 is TGTGCCAGCAGCTCCCAAGGGGGCACCGGGGAGCTGTTTTTT.

The V gene is TRBV6-5, the J gene TRBJ2-2; 10 nucleotides agree with TRBD1. Germline V gives CDR1 MNHEY, CDR2 SVGAGI. The CDR3 sequence is 15 residues long. Trimming cost V 6 bases and J 5 bases; bases outside gene matches: 6. The CDR3 DNA is TGTGCCAGCAGCCTTACGGGACAGGGGACCGGGGAGCTGTTTTTT. Translation gives CASSLTGQGTGELFF.

The table lists this clone with a count of one. This sequence joins TRBV28 and TRBJ1-2; possible D gene TRBD1, 6 bases. The CDR3 length is 13 residues. V was trimmed by 4 bases and J by 7 bases, leaving 13 bases between them. Germline CDR1 is MDHEN and CDR2 is SYDVKM. The CDR3 DNA reads TGTGCCAGCAGTTGGGGAAACAGGGCTGGCTACACCTTC. It codes for CASSWGNRAGYTF.

The chain uses TRBV30 and TRBJ1-6; 7 nucleotides align to TRBD1. CDR3 length: 13 residues. The germline V gene encodes CDR1 GTSNPN and CDR2 SVGIG (reference sequence). With 4 bases clipped from V and 7 bases from J, the junction kept 4 bases outside the gene matches. The chain's CDR3 is CAWTGQQNSPLHF. The CDR3 nucleotides are TGTGCCTGGACGGGACAGCAAAATTCACCCCTCCACTTT. Drawing the rest from reference TRBV30 and TRBJ1-6, the complete variable domain is SQTIHQWPATLVQPVGSPLSLECTVEGTSNPNLYWYRQAAGRGLQLLFYSVGIGQISSEVPQNLSASRPQDRQFILSSKKLLLSDSGFYLCAWTGQQNSPLHFGNGTRLTVT.

In regard to this clone: One end of the junction does not line up with germline, which may come from a read error. This chain connects TRBV7-2 to TRBJ1-1; 8 nucleotides align to TRBD1. The CDR3 totals 11 residues. The V gene's germline CDR1 is SGHTA and CDR2 FQGNSA. CDR3 region: CASEPGDTGGF. CDR3 nucleotide sequence: TGTGCCAGCGAGCCAGGGGACACAGGGGGCTTT.